This T cell receptor beta chain was recovered during a study of metastatic and nonmetastatic thyroid tumors. Study as a whole: From malignant and benign thyroid patients, repertoires in blood and in tumor or nodule tissue were compared.

Study results and caveats: Significantly higher TCR beta diversity was reportedly seen in malignant thyroid tumors than benign nodules, in blood and tumor.

This clone has just a few counts. Its antigen is unknown. None of the patients had undergone any treatment ahead of thyroid surgery. Original analysis: The distant-metastasis classifier for papillary thyroid cancer was built from CDR3 differences across clinicopathological groups. TCRdb re-called the PCR reads with MiXCR. The V and J calls reflect TCRdb's pipeline rather than the authors' work. This table has under 4,000 clones, 30% to 35% appearing once. Germline lookup yields CDR1 GTSNPN and CDR2 SVGIG (reference sequence). V gave up 0 bases and J gave up 6 bases; unmatched junction bases: 7. This CDR3 contains 15 residues.

The sequence was obtained from a female donor with papillary thyroid cancer or a benign thyroid nodule (not recorded which). Some clones in this sample may be carry-over from other donors' samples. The rearrangement joins TRBV30 to TRBJ2-7; 11 bases match TRBD1. Sequenced material: adjacent normal tissue. CDR3 sequence reads: CAWSVLGQGEFEQYF. In DNA, the CDR3 is TGTGCCTGGAGTGTACTGGGACAGGGGGAATTCGAGCAGTACTTC.